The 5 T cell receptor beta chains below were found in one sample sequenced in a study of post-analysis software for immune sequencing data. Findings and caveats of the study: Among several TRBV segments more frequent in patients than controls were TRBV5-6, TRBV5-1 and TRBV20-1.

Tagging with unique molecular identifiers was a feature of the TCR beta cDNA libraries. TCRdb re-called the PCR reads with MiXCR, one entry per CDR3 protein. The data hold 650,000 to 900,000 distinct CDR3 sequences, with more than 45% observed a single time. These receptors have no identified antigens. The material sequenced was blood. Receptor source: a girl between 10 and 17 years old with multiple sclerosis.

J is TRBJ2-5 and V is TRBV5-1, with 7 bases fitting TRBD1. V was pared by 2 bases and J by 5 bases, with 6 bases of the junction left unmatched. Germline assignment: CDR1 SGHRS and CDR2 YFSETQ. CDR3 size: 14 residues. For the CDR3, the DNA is TGCGCCAGCAGCTTACAGGGGAGTGATGAGACCCAGTACTTC. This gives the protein CASSLQGSDETQYF. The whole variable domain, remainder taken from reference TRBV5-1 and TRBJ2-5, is KAGVTQTPRYLIKTRGQQVTLSCSPISGHRSVSWYQQTPGQGLQFLFEYFSETQRNKGNFPGRFSGRQFSNSRSEMNVSTLELGDSALYLCASSLQGSDETQYFGPGTRLLVL.

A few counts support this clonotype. Written as DNA, the CDR3 is TGTGCCAGCAGTGAGACGACCGACAGCAGCTTCTCCTACGAGCAGTACTTC. As protein: CASSETTDSSFSYEQYF. The V gene is TRBV6-1, the J gene TRBJ2-7, with a weak D call TRBD1 (5 bases). The CDR3 sequence is 17 residues long. Germline values: CDR1 MNHNS, CDR2 SASEGT. V was clipped by 3 bases and J by 0 bases, with 18 bases between them.

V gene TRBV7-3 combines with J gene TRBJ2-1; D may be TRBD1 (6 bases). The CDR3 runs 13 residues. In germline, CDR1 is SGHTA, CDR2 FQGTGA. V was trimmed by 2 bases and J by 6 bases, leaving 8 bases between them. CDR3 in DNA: TGTGCCAGCAGCTTACCGGACAGCAATGAGCAGTTCTTC. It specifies CASSLPDSNEQFF.

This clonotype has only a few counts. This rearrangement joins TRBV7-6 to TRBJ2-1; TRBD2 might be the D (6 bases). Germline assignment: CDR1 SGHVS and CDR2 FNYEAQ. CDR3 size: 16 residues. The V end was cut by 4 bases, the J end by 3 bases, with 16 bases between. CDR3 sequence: CASSSVIGSNYNEQFF. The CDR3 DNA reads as TGTGCCAGCAGCTCCGTGATCGGGAGTAACTACAATGAGCAGTTCTTC.

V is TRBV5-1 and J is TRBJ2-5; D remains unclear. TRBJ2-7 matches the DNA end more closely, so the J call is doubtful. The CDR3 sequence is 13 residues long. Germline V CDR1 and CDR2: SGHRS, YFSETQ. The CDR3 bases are TGCGCCAGCAGCTTGGCTGCACGATCCGAGCAGTACTTC. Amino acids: CASSLAARSEQYF.